The T cell receptor (beta chain) under discussion was sequenced for a study of cytomegalovirus exposure and HLA in healthy donors. Study conclusions and caveats: Accurate predictions that matched the HLA-A and HLA-B alleles of most subjects were reportedly made from TCR beta sequences. Under in vitro conditions, a few CMV-associated chains were confirmed as specific for CMV antigens.

Turning to this clone: Its specificity is not known.

The PCR was carried out with 60 Vbeta primers and 13 Jbeta primers. The data were produced by immunoSEQ multiplex PCR, yet TCRdb's version contains in-frame clones alone and is incomplete. In the table there are over 95,000 clones, 65% to 75% of which are singletons. This TCR derives from a woman in her forties in good health and CMV-seropositive. The sample taken for sequencing was PBMCs.

CDR3 sequence reads: CAISESGEDEQYF. The CDR3 DNA is TGTGCCATCAGTGAGTCAGGGGAAGACGAGCAGTACTTC. The genes are TRBV10-3 and TRBJ2-7, with a possible D match to TRBD1 (5 bases). This CDR3 region has 13 residues. The V end was cut by 0 bases, the J end by 5 bases, with 8 bases between. The germline V gene has CDR1 ENHRY and CDR2 SYGVKD.